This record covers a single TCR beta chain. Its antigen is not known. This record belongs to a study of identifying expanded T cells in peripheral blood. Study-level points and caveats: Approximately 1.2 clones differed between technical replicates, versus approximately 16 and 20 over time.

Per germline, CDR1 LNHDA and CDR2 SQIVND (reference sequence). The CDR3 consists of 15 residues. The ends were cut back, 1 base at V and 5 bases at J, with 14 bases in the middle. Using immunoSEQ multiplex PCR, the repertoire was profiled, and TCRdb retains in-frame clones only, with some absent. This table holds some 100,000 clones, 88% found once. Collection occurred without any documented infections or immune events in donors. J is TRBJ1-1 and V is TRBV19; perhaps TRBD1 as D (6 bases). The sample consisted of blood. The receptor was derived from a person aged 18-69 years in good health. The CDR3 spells CASSIAGVLSTEAFF. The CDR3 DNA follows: TGTGCCAGTAGTATAGCAGGGGTCCTTAGTACTGAAGCTTTCTTT.